The 13 T cell receptor beta chains in this list originate from one sample, sequenced in a study of T cell repertoires in cytomegalovirus infection. TCRdb called the reads again in MiXCR, with one record for every CDR3 protein. The profile covers approximately 500,000 distinct CDR3 sequences, with 16% appearing a single time and about 24% taken by the ten largest. The material sequenced was CD8+ T cells from PBMCs. These receptors all stem from a human donor in good health (CMV status not recorded). Some clones in this sample may be carry-over from other donors' samples.

The chain uses TRBV10-2 and TRBJ2-5; D assignment may be TRBD1 or TRBD2 (6 bases each). In germline, CDR1 is WSHSY, CDR2 SAAADI. The V end lost 0 bases, the J end lost 4 bases, and 15 bases lay between the germline ends. The length of the CDR3 is 16 residues. In DNA form, the CDR3 reads TGCGCCAGCAGTGAGTCAAACCTACAGGGACTAGAGACCCAGTACTTC. Translating it yields CASSESNLQGLETQYF.

This clonotype has a count of ten or more. The rearrangement joins TRBV6-5 to TRBJ2-7; tentative D call: TRBD2 (5 bases). V was shortened by 8 bases and J by 7 bases, with 18 bases between the two germline ends. Germline-derived CDR1 and CDR2 are MNHEY and SVGAGI. The CDR3 runs to 13 residues. CDR3 loop: CASQDGLTGEQYF. The CDR3 DNA follows: TGTGCCAGCCAGGACGGACTGACGGGGGAGCAGTACTTC.

This clonotype was seen at least ten times. The chain uses TRBV7-9 and TRBJ2-5, with D perhaps matching TRBD2 (6 bases). V lost 2 bases, J lost 5 bases, and 15 bases lay in between. Germline V gene data show CDR1 as SEHNR and CDR2 as FQNEAQ (reference sequence). This CDR3 is 15 amino acids long. The CDR3 coding sequence is TGTGCCAGCAGCTTATCGGACTATTCCCAGGAGACCCAGTACTTC. Its protein product is CASSLSDYSQETQYF.

This clonotype was found a few times. The chain is built from TRBV14 and TRBJ2-7, with 7 bases matching TRBD2. The CDR3 extends over 18 amino acids. The junction had 18 bases not matched to a gene; V was cut back by 4 bases and J by 3 bases. In germline, CDR1 is SGHDN, CDR2 FVKESK. CDR3 residues: CASSPGGQSLSPLYEQYF. DNA for the CDR3: TGTGCCAGCAGCCCGGGGGGTCAGTCACTGTCCCCACTCTACGAGCAGTACTTC. The variable domain in full, with the rest retrieved from reference TRBV14 and TRBJ2-7, is EAGVTQFPSHSVIEKGQTVTLRCDPISGHDNLYWYRRVMGKEIKFLLHFVKESKQDESGMPNNRFLAERTGGTYSTLKVQPAELEDSGVYFCASSPGGQSLSPLYEQYFGPGTRLTVT.

This clonotype was picked up many times. V usage is TRBV11-2 and J usage is TRBJ2-6, with TRBD2 as a possible D gene (6 bases). Germline-derived CDR1 and CDR2 are SGHAT and FQNNGV. This CDR3 region has 16 residues. Trimming took off 6 bases at V and 7 bases at J, with 19 bases between the two ends. For the CDR3, the DNA is TGTGCCAGCAGGGGGGGTGGACAAATCCTCGCCAACGTCCTGACTTTC. The encoded protein is CASRGGGQILANVLTF.

In its sample, this clonotype was seen many times. The gene calls are TRBV12-5 and TRBJ1-5; 9 nucleotides agree with TRBD1. Germline V gives CDR1 LGHNT, CDR2 FRNRAP. The CDR3 has 19 amino acids. The trim removed 2 bases at V and 1 base at J, leaving 12 bases unmatched. The CDR3, as DNA: TGTGCTAGTGGTTTGACCCCGGGACAGGGTTTGGGAAGCAATCAGCCCCAGCATTTT. Translation gives CASGLTPGQGLGSNQPQHF.

This clonotype was seen only a few times. The chain is built from TRBV30 and TRBJ2-5, with no clear D. The CDR3 covers 11 residues. V was pared by 6 bases and J by 2 bases, with 7 bases between. Germline V gene data show CDR1 as GTSNPN and CDR2 as SVGIG (reference sequence). CDR3 sequence: CACRFQETQYF. The CDR3 nucleotides read TGTGCCTGCCGGTTTCAAGAGACCCAGTACTTC.

The sample holds a few counts of this clonotype. The chain links TRBV2 to TRBJ2-3; possibly TRBD2 for D (6 bases). Germline lookup yields CDR1 SNHLY and CDR2 FYNNEI. CDR3 size: 16 residues. Between the trimmed V and J ends, which lost 4 bases and 3 bases, there was a span of 17 bases. The CDR3 DNA is TGTGCCAGCAGTGTCAGTAGGGAGGAATTGACAGATACGCAGTATTTT. This gives the protein CASSVSREELTDTQYF.

V and J are TRBV14 and TRBJ2-1; D not certain. The CDR3 sequence is 13 residues long. Germline CDR1 SGHDN, CDR2 FVKESK. Trimming pared 1 base from V and 7 bases from J, leaving 8 bases between. The CDR3 spells CASSQVLENEQFF. The DNA for the CDR3 is TGTGCCAGCAGCCAAGTCCTAGAAAATGAGCAGTTCTTC.

The J gene is TRBJ1-1, the V gene TRBV20-1; TRBD1 is a possible D gene (5 bases). Trimming took 4 bases from V and 7 from J, leaving 22 bases between them. The germline gives CDR1 DFQATT, CDR2 SNEGSKA (reference sequence). The CDR3 covers 15 residues. This chain's CDR3 is CSAIKGPVRVVEAFF. CDR3 DNA sequence: TGCAGTGCTATAAAGGGGCCGGTGCGGGTGGTTGAAGCTTTCTTT.

The rearrangement uses TRBV6-6 and TRBJ2-1; 9 bases align to TRBD2. CDR1 and CDR2 from the germline V gene are MNHNY and SVGAGI (reference sequence). This CDR3 comprises 14 residues. J was trimmed by 7 bases and V by 6 bases; bases with no gene match: 7. The CDR3 protein is CASRLPGLANEQFF. The CDR3, as DNA: TGTGCCAGCAGACTCCCGGGACTAGCAAATGAGCAGTTCTTC.

This clonotype was found a few times. V and J are TRBV19 and TRBJ1-4; D gene unclear. The CDR3 consists of 16 residues. V was shortened by 3 bases and J by 10 bases, with 21 bases between the two germline ends. Germline V gene data show CDR1 as LNHDA and CDR2 as SQIVND (reference sequence). The CDR3 region is CASSILRLRTRAKLFF. The CDR3 DNA is TGTGCCAGTAGTATCCTCCGTTTGAGAACAAGGGCAAAACTGTTTTTT.

This clonotype has a count of ten or more. V gene TRBV20-1 combines with J gene TRBJ2-7; D is possibly TRBD1 or TRBD2 (5 bases each). Germline CDR1 reads DFQATT; CDR2 reads SNEGSKA (reference sequence). The length of the CDR3 is 15 residues. V shed 3 bases and J shed 1 base, with 16 bases lying between them. The CDR3 DNA is TGCAGTGCTAGTGGGTTCGGGGCAGGGTCCTACGAGCAGTACTTC. Its protein product is CSASGFGAGSYEQYF.